This TCR beta chain was recorded in a study of blood T cells in healthy people across ages. Germline assignment: CDR1 ENHRY and CDR2 SYGVKD. The CDR3 totals 13 residues. V dropped 6 bases and J dropped 7 bases, with 13 bases sitting between them. The use of a sample-barcoded 5' primer and a J-beta primer mix characterized a second PCR of roughly 7 to 11 cycles. A single record per CDR3 protein comes from TCRdb applying MiXCR to the 5' RACE reads. The profile covers approximately 760,000 distinct CDR3 sequences, with about 25% appearing a single time and under 10% taken by the ten largest. Broader study findings: Naive CD4+ cell counts and diversity both ran higher in long-lived than in aged donors.

On this clonotype: The target antigen is unknown.

The sample also formed part of further work on T cells of mothers and their children. That paper states: Using the M1S primer, the second PCR added sample barcodes along with 2-4 random nucleotides. Each child gave 2.9 million or so TCR beta CDR3 reads (each mother, over 9.5 million).

The TCR sequence derives from a boy aged 10-17 years in good health. Sequences were obtained from blood. This chain joins TRBV10-3 and TRBJ2-1; D ambiguous. This CDR3 is CAIRSRLGNEQFF. The CDR3 DNA reads as TGTGCCATCAGGAGTAGGTTGGGGAATGAGCAGTTCTTC.